This T cell receptor (beta chain) was recovered during a study of early T cells in non-severe SARS-CoV-2 infection. About the study: Chains from this unsorted whole-blood bulk RNA could not be paired. Study-wide results and limits: VDJdb matching, biased toward anti-spike CD8 responses, missed private and CD4 specificities.

The protocol attached unique molecular identifiers to individual cDNA molecules. TCRdb processed the 5' RACE reads anew with MiXCR; each CDR3 protein has one entry. This table has 100,000 to 120,000 distinct CDR3 sequences, about 12% appearing once. CDR1 is SGDLS and CDR2 is YYNGEE in the germline V gene. The CDR3 is 17 amino acids. With 0 bases clipped from V and 5 bases from J, the junction kept 9 bases outside the gene matches. Turning to this clonotype: Its antigen is unknown.

This sequence originates from an adult who was a healthcare worker with PCR-confirmed SARS-CoV-2 infection or an uninfected control (not recorded which). Material for sequencing was whole blood. The chain uses TRBV9 and TRBJ2-1; TRBD2 aligns across 9 bases. The CDR3 DNA follows: TGTGCCAGCAGCGTAGCGTCTAGCGGGGTGCGCGACAATGAGCAGTTCTTC. Translation: CASSVASSGVRDNEQFF.